This T cell receptor (beta chain) is from a study of T-cell memory formation after mild COVID-19. Study in general: TCR clustering was largely donor specific.

Note on this clonotype: Its antigen is not known.

One entry per CDR3 protein results from TCRdb running MiXCR on the 5' RACE reads. The sample includes roughly 240,000 distinct CDR3 sequences, around 15% of them seen just once. Germline values: CDR1 LGHNA, CDR2 YSLEER. V was clipped by 0 bases and J by 4 bases, with 9 bases between them. This CDR3 comprises 14 residues. Overall study findings and caveats: A subset of responding clones appeared in pre-infection memory, suggesting cross-reactive memory joined. Clones contracting across day 15 to 85 had a balanced CD4/CD8 profile; later expanding clones leaned CD4+. CM and EM subsets held most contracting CD4+ clones; EMRA held CD8+ ones.

The TCR was taken from a man between 18 and 29 years old who had mild COVID-19 (a few samples of this study predate the infection). Cell type and time point are not known. Sequencing was performed on PBMCs or a T cell subset sorted from them (not recorded which). This chain uses TRBV4-3 with TRBJ1-1; no reliable D call. The chain's CDR3 is CASSQDIEGTEAFF. The CDR3 DNA sequence: TGCGCCAGCAGCCAAGATATTGAGGGCACTGAAGCTTTCTTT.